This is a list of T cell receptor beta chains from one sample in a study of blood T cells in healthy people across ages. MiXCR, run by TCRdb on the 5' RACE reads, gives a single entry per CDR3 protein. The profile covers fewer than 900,000 distinct CDR3 sequences, with approximately 43% appearing a single time and 20% to 25% taken by the ten largest. The sample taken for sequencing was blood. The receptors come from a woman aged 55-70 years in good health. Each CDR3 is given with its conserved first and last residue. The D gene is left open where the match is weak. Size values are once, few and many counts, or a class for expanded clones, and some rows have none.

v_gene: TRBV6-4
j_gene: TRBJ2-3
abundance: NA
d_gene: TRBD2
CDR3aa: CASSDGASGVTDTQYF
CDR3nt: TGTGCCAGCAGTGACGGGGCTAGCGGGGTTACAGATACGCAGTATTTT

v_gene: TRBV7-2
j_gene: TRBJ2-1
abundance: NA
d_gene: NA
CDR3aa: CASSLSSWLAHNEQFF
CDR3nt: TGTGCCAGCAGCTTATCGAGTTGGCTAGCCCACAATGAGCAGTTCTTC

v_gene: TRBV6-5
j_gene: TRBJ2-7
abundance: NA
d_gene: TRBD1
CDR3aa: CASLSGTGSLEQYF
CDR3nt: TGTGCCAGCTTGTCAGGGACAGGGTCTCTCGAGCAGTACTTC

v_gene: TRBV5-1
j_gene: TRBJ1-5
abundance: NA
d_gene: NA
CDR3aa: CASSLEGGRDNQPQHF
CDR3nt: TGCGCCAGCAGCTTGGAAGGGGGGAGAGACAATCAGCCCCAGCATTTT

v_gene: TRBV29-1
j_gene: TRBJ2-1
abundance: NA
d_gene: NA
CDR3aa: CSVVPYGEQFF
CDR3nt: TGCAGCGTTGTCCCGTATGGTGAGCAGTTCTTC

v_gene: TRBV6-2/TRBV6-3
j_gene: TRBJ1-2
abundance: NA
d_gene: NA
CDR3aa: CASRTGTGGYTF
CDR3nt: TGTGCCAGCAGAACAGGGACGGGCGGCTACACCTTC

v_gene: TRBV9
j_gene: TRBJ2-7
abundance: once
d_gene: NA
CDR3aa: CASSVIPGSYEQYF
CDR3nt: TGTGCCAGCAGCGTAATCCCGGGCTCCTACGAGCAGTACTTC

v_gene: TRBV7-9
j_gene: TRBJ2-1
abundance: NA
d_gene: NA
CDR3aa: CASTQSRGAGLYNEQFF
CDR3nt: TGTGCCAGCACACAGAGTAGGGGAGCAGGGCTCTACAATGAGCAGTTCTTC

v_gene: TRBV29-1
j_gene: TRBJ2-7
abundance: NA
d_gene: NA
CDR3aa: CSVEADSPEQYF
CDR3nt: TGCAGCGTTGAAGCAGACAGTCCCGAGCAGTACTTC

v_gene: TRBV11-3
j_gene: TRBJ2-1
abundance: few
d_gene: NA
CDR3aa: CASSRSGSWSNEQFF
CDR3nt: TGTGCCAGCAGCCGATCCGGCTCGTGGTCCAATGAGCAGTTCTTC

v_gene: TRBV4-3
j_gene: TRBJ2-3
abundance: few
d_gene: NA
CDR3aa: CASSRMREATDTQYF
CDR3nt: TGCGCCAGCAGCCGGATGCGCGAGGCGACAGATACGCAGTATTTT

v_gene: TRBV7-3
j_gene: TRBJ2-3
abundance: few
d_gene: TRBD1
CDR3aa: CASSKGQGDRTDTQYF
CDR3nt: TGTGCCAGCAGCAAAGGACAGGGGGACCGCACAGATACGCAGTATTTT

v_gene: TRBV7-3
j_gene: TRBJ2-6
abundance: NA
d_gene: NA
CDR3aa: CASNSISGRGANVLTF
CDR3nt: TGTGCCAGCAACTCCATCTCGGGTCGAGGGGCCAACGTCCTGACTTTC

v_gene: TRBV29-1
j_gene: TRBJ1-2
abundance: NA
d_gene: NA
CDR3aa: CSVEFYGYTF
CDR3nt: TGCAGCGTTGAATTCTATGGCTACACCTTC

v_gene: TRBV7-2
j_gene: TRBJ1-1
abundance: NA
d_gene: NA
CDR3aa: CASSKSRTDWGTEAFF
CDR3nt: TGTGCCAGCAGCAAAAGTCGGACAGATTGGGGCACTGAAGCTTTCTTT

v_gene: TRBV7-6
j_gene: TRBJ1-2
abundance: NA
d_gene: NA
CDR3aa: CASSSAGTHVNYGYTF
CDR3nt: TGTGCCAGCAGCTCAGCGGGGACACATGTTAACTATGGCTACACCTTC

v_gene: TRBV6-2/TRBV6-3
j_gene: TRBJ2-1
abundance: NA
d_gene: NA
CDR3aa: CVSRLDLQNEQFF
CDR3nt: TGTGTCAGCAGACTAGACCTCCAAAATGAGCAGTTCTTC

v_gene: TRBV6-6
j_gene: TRBJ1-4
abundance: NA
d_gene: TRBD1
CDR3aa: CASSYSGGTGGEKLFF
CDR3nt: TGTGCCAGCAGTTACTCGGGTGGGACAGGGGGTGAAAAACTGTTTTTT

v_gene: TRBV28
j_gene: TRBJ2-5
abundance: few
d_gene: NA
CDR3aa: CASSTLAKTQYF
CDR3nt: TGTGCCAGCAGTACTCTTGCGAAGACCCAGTACTTC

v_gene: TRBV20-1
j_gene: TRBJ2-5
abundance: NA
d_gene: TRBD1
CDR3aa: CSARANTGGETQYF
CDR3nt: TGCAGTGCTAGAGCCAACACAGGGGGAGAGACCCAGTACTTC

v_gene: TRBV10-3
j_gene: TRBJ2-4
abundance: once
d_gene: NA
CDR3aa: CAISESRGKQYF
CDR3nt: TGTGCCATCAGTGAGTCTCGAGGAAAGCAGTACTTC

v_gene: TRBV7-9
j_gene: TRBJ2-5
abundance: few
d_gene: TRBD2
CDR3aa: CASSPRTSGSSYNEQYF
CDR3nt: TGTGCCAGCAGTCCCCGGACTAGCGGGAGTTCCTACAATGAGCAGTACTTC